Below, 31 T cell receptor beta chains from the same sample are listed, as sequenced in a study of Ad26.COV2.S vaccination and SARS-CoV-2 variants. Treatment denoted: around 19 received Ad26.COV2.S at low or high dose, single or two shots; a few received placebo; per-sample allocation not given. Material that was analyzed had been drawn on day 63 after the first vaccine or placebo injection. The method was immunoSEQ multiplex PCR; TCRdb's version includes in-frame clones alone and lacks a portion of them. The top ten clones hold roughly 4% of a sample with around 420,000 clones, 88% of them seen once. The sequencing used peripheral blood, collected in a trial of Ad26.COV2.S vaccine versus placebo. The receptor source for this set is a person between 18 and 60 years old who received the Ad26.COV2.S COVID-19 vaccine or a placebo.

As concerns this clone: A read error may produce the germline difference seen at one junction end. The chain combines TRBV6-6 with TRBJ2-4; D may correspond to TRBD1 or TRBD2 (5 bases each). Germline CDR1 MNHNY, CDR2 SVGAGI (reference sequence). This CDR3 is 12 amino acids long. CDR3 loop: CASSYSNGAADF. DNA of the CDR3: TGTGCCAGCAGTTACTCTAACGGGGCGGCGGACTTC.

The chain employs TRBV7-8 and TRBJ2-2; D is uncertain. The CDR3 length is 13 residues. Trimming took 2 bases from V and 5 from J, leaving 6 bases between them. Germline CDR1 and CDR2: SGHVS and FQNEAQ. CDR3 region: CASSLSETGELFF. CDR3 DNA: TGTGCCAGCAGCTTAAGTGAGACCGGGGAGCTGTTTTTT.

J is TRBJ2-5 and V is TRBV5-1; D is ambiguous. V was clipped by 4 bases and J by 5 bases, with 15 bases between them. The CDR3 loop spans 14 amino acids. The germline V gene encodes CDR1 SGHRS and CDR2 YFSETQ. The CDR3 nucleotides are TGCGCCAGCAGCAACGGTCGGGCCCCGGAGACCCAGTACTTC. Translation: CASSNGRAPETQYF.

The gene calls are TRBV7-9 and TRBJ1-5, with D unclear. Germline lookup yields CDR1 SEHNR and CDR2 FQNEAQ (reference sequence). With 5 bases removed from V and 5 bases from J, the gap between germline ends came to 16 bases. CDR3 length equals 15 residues. In nucleotides, the CDR3 is TGTGCCAGCAGCCCACTACAACTAAGTGATCAGCCCCAGCATTTT. Protein product: CASSPLQLSDQPQHF.

The chain carries TRBV4-2 and TRBJ2-5; no clear D gene. From germline, CDR1 is LGHNA and CDR2 YNFKEQ. V was clipped by 0 bases and J by 5 bases, with 10 bases between them. The CDR3 has 14 amino acids. The CDR3 DNA is TGTGCCAGCAGCCAAGATTCTGCCCAGGAGACCCAGTACTTC. Its protein product is CASSQDSAQETQYF.

The J gene is TRBJ2-3, the V gene TRBV10-3; tentatively, D is TRBD1 (5 bases). The CDR3 contains 17 residues. The V gene's germline CDR1 is ENHRY and CDR2 SYGVKD. Trimming removed 3 bases at V and 2 bases at J, with 18 bases between. CDR3 in DNA: TGTGCCATCAGTGAAACCGAAACAGGACAAAACACAGATACGCAGTATTTT. Its protein is CAISETETGQNTDTQYF.

This chain's CDR3 is CASRLTGVAEAFF. The DNA for the CDR3 is TGCGCCAGCAGGTTGACAGGGGTGGCTGAAGCTTTCTTT. The chain carries TRBV5-1 and TRBJ1-1; the match to TRBD1 covers 8 bases. V lost 5 bases and J lost 6; bases outside the gene matches: 6. There are 13 residues in the CDR3. Germline V gives CDR1 SGHRS, CDR2 YFSETQ.

The V gene is TRBV3-1 (or the pseudogene TRBV3-2), the J gene TRBJ1-2; 7 bases match TRBD1. The CDR3 totals 14 residues. V gave up 5 bases and J gave up 5 bases; unmatched junction bases: 8. Germline CDR1 and CDR2: LGHDT and YNNKEL (reference sequence). CDR3 nucleotide sequence: TGTGCCAGCAGCGCGTTGGGGACAGAGTATGGCTACACCTTC. It codes for CASSALGTEYGYTF.

The rearrangement links TRBV11-2 to TRBJ2-7; D remains unclear. The length of the CDR3 is 16 residues. V dropped 1 base and J dropped 0 bases, with 13 bases sitting between them. Germline-derived CDR1 and CDR2 are SGHAT and FQNNGV. The CDR3 is CASSLVKAGSSYEQYF. CDR3 nucleotide sequence: TGTGCCAGCAGCTTAGTAAAAGCCGGTAGCTCCTACGAGCAGTACTTC.

The rearrangement links TRBV6-5 to TRBJ1-1; no definite D call. V lost 0 bases, J lost 2 bases, and 10 bases lay in between. The V gene's germline CDR1 is MNHEY and CDR2 SVGAGI. This CDR3 is built from 15 residues. The CDR3 here is CASSYSNIVNTEAFF. CDR3 DNA sequence: TGTGCCAGCAGTTACTCGAATATTGTAAACACTGAAGCTTTCTTT.

A note on this clone: This CDR3 is also generated by other DNA sequences in the sample. V is TRBV12-3 or TRBV12-4 and J is TRBJ1-2, with 7 positions matching TRBD1. V shed 4 bases and J 5 bases; nucleotides not matched to a gene: 4. The CDR3 extends over 13 amino acids. The CDR3 here is CASSSGGFYGYTF. The CDR3 DNA reads TGTGCCAGCAGTTCAGGGGGGTTTTATGGCTACACCTTC.

J is TRBJ2-3 and V is TRBV7-9; TRBD2 matches at 10 bases. CDR1 is SEHNR and CDR2 is FQNEAQ in the germline V gene (reference sequence). The CDR3 loop spans 15 amino acids. With 6 bases clipped from V and 6 bases from J, the junction kept 9 bases outside the gene matches. DNA of the CDR3: TGTGCCAGCAGTTTCAGGACTAGCGGTGGTGATACGCAGTATTTT. Residues: CASSFRTSGGDTQYF.

The chain has TRBV4-2 and TRBJ1-1; TRBD1 agrees at 8 bases. The germline V gene encodes CDR1 LGHNA and CDR2 YNFKEQ. After removal of 4 bases from V and 4 bases from J, the junction contained 11 bases not matched to a gene. The CDR3 extends over 16 amino acids. The CDR3 nucleotides are TGTGCCAGCAGCCCAGGCAGCAGGGGGCGCGTCACTGAAGCTTTCTTT. It translates to CASSPGSRGRVTEAFF.

This chain connects TRBV7-2 to TRBJ1-1; D remains unclear. The CDR3 is 14 amino acids. The V and J ends lost 5 bases and 4 bases respectively, with 14 bases between them. Germline V lookup: CDR1 SGHTA, CDR2 FQGNSA. CDR3 nucleotide sequence: TGTGCCAGCAGCCCGACGAGTTTGGCCACTGAAGCTTTCTTT. Its translation is CASSPTSLATEAFF.

The chain couples TRBV28 to TRBJ2-7; D possibly corresponds to TRBD1 (6 bases). The CDR3 runs 12 residues. The V and J ends lost 5 bases and 6 bases respectively, with 11 bases between them. Per germline, CDR1 MDHEN and CDR2 SYDVKM. The DNA for the CDR3 is TGTGCCAGCAGTCCCCGAGGGGGCGAGCAGTACTTC. This gives the protein CASSPRGGEQYF. Based on the CDR3 plus reference TRBV28 and TRBJ2-7, the full variable domain is DVKVTQSSRYLVKRTGEKVFLECVQDMDHENMFWYRQDPGLGLRLIYFSYDVKMKEKGDIPEGYSVSREKKERFSLILESASTNQTSMYLCASSPRGGEQYFGPGTRLTVT.

The V and J genes are TRBV6-6 and TRBJ2-7, with a weak D call TRBD1 (5 bases). The CDR3 spans 13 residues. Trimming cost V 6 bases and J 4 bases, with 13 bases left between them. Germline V CDR1 and CDR2: MNHNY, SVGAGI (reference sequence). As DNA, the CDR3 is TGTGCCAGCAGCCCCAACCGACAGTACGAGCAGTACTTC. Translating it yields CASSPNRQYEQYF.

The count of this clone is one. The V and J genes are TRBV4-3 and TRBJ2-7; D not resolved. The CDR3 has 14 amino acids. V was cut by 0 bases and J by 4 bases, with 10 bases left in between. Germline CDR1 is LGHNA and CDR2 is YSLEER. The CDR3 nucleotides read TGCGCCAGCAGCCAAGATGTCAGAGGATACGAGCAGTACTTC. This codes for CASSQDVRGYEQYF.

This chain links TRBV18 with TRBJ2-7; 8 bases map to TRBD2. This CDR3 comprises 16 residues. Germline assignment: CDR1 KGHSH and CDR2 LQKENI. The trim removed 5 bases at V and 5 bases at J, leaving 14 bases unmatched. This CDR3 reads CASSAIAGTSIHEQYF. The DNA for the CDR3 is TGTGCCAGCTCAGCGATCGCCGGGACTAGTATCCACGAGCAGTACTTC.

The V and J genes are TRBV7-3 and TRBJ1-4, with 7 positions matching TRBD1. The CDR3 is made up of 18 amino acids. V lost 1 base, J lost 8 bases, and 16 bases stayed unmatched. Germline lookup yields CDR1 SGHTA and CDR2 FQGTGA. CDR3 nucleotide sequence: TGTGCCAGCAGCTTAAACCCCCCGGGTTCAGGGGGGGTCGAAAAACTGTTTTTT. Amino acid sequence: CASSLNPPGSGGVEKLFF.

As concerns this clone: This same CDR3 is encoded by further DNA sequences in the sample. The CDR3 DNA reads TGTGCCAGCAGCCGGGGACAGGGGAAGACTGAAGCTTTCTTT. Amino acid sequence: CASSRGQGKTEAFF. V and J are TRBV27 and TRBJ1-1; 10 bases fit TRBD1. Losses at the gene ends were 6 bases for V and 5 bases for J; bases not matched to a gene: 6. CDR1 and CDR2 from the germline V gene are MNHEY and SMNVEV (reference sequence). The CDR3 contains 14 residues.

The chain carries TRBV7-2 and TRBJ2-1; 9 nucleotides agree with TRBD2. There are 15 residues in the CDR3. Germline assignment: CDR1 SGHTA and CDR2 FQGNSA. The junction had 5 bases not matched to a gene; V was cut back by 5 bases and J by 3 bases. DNA of the CDR3: TGTGCCAGCAGCCCTAGCGGGGCAAGCTACAATGAGCAGTTCTTC. Protein sequence: CASSPSGASYNEQFF.

V is TRBV19 and J is TRBJ2-5; D is perhaps TRBD2 (5 bases). Germline V gene data show CDR1 as LNHDA and CDR2 as SQIVND (reference sequence). The CDR3 consists of 15 residues. Deletions cut 1 base from V and 2 bases from J, with 11 bases between. CDR3 DNA sequence: TGTGCCAGTAGTATAGGACGCGGAGGACAAGAGACCCAGTACTTC. It encodes CASSIGRGGQETQYF.

This clone was observed a single time. The chain is built from TRBV7-3 and TRBJ2-1; 11 bases fit TRBD2. In germline, CDR1 is SGHTA, CDR2 FQGTGA. Trimming removed 1 base from V and 8 bases from J; junction bases left unmatched: 4. This CDR3 comprises 15 residues. For the CDR3, the DNA is TGTGCCAGCAGCTTAATTAGCGGGGGGGCCTATGAGCAGTTCTTC. Protein product: CASSLISGGAYEQFF.

The J gene is TRBJ2-7, the V gene TRBV7-9; 9 positions agree with TRBD1. The CDR3 runs 14 residues. Per the germline V gene, CDR1 is SEHNR and CDR2 is FQNEAQ (reference sequence). The trim removed 3 bases at V and 1 base at J, leaving 1 base unmatched. The CDR3 DNA is TGTGCCAGCAGCTTCGGGACAGGGTCCTACGAGCAGTACTTC. It codes for CASSFGTGSYEQYF.

The sample holds one count of this clone. The chain couples TRBV3-1 (or the pseudogene TRBV3-2) to TRBJ2-2; no reliable D call. The germline V gene encodes CDR1 LGHDT and CDR2 YNNKEL (reference sequence). Between the trimmed V and J ends, which lost 2 bases and 1 base, there was a span of 8 bases. The CDR3 consists of 15 residues. As DNA, the CDR3 is TGTGCCAGCAGCCAAAATCCCCTGAACACCGGGGAGCTGTTTTTT. This codes for CASSQNPLNTGELFF.

The chain uses TRBV5-6 and TRBJ2-5, with D perhaps TRBD1 (6 bases). Germline lookup yields CDR1 SGHDT and CDR2 YYEEEE. This CDR3 has 13 amino acids. Trimming took 0 bases from V and 13 from J, leaving 16 bases between them. The CDR3 nucleotides are TGTGCCAGCAGCTTGGGGGGCAGGGGTTCCGCGTACTTC. The encoded protein is CASSLGGRGSAYF.

V gene TRBV7-9 combines with J gene TRBJ2-2; TRBD1 agrees at 7 bases. Unmatched junction bases numbered 2, after V lost 3 bases and J lost 1 base. There are 15 residues in the CDR3. Germline CDR1 and CDR2: SEHNR and FQNEAQ (reference sequence). The CDR3 here is CASSLRQGNTGELFF. The CDR3 DNA reads TGTGCCAGCAGCTTGAGACAGGGGAACACCGGGGAGCTGTTTTTT.

In this sample, this clone turned up a few times. V and J are TRBV29-1 and TRBJ1-5; 9 bases fit TRBD1. The germline V gene encodes CDR1 SQVTM and CDR2 ANQGSEA. V dropped 7 bases and J dropped 1; count of bases not matched to a gene: 8. The CDR3 loop spans 15 amino acids. CDR3 bases: TGCAGCGCAACACAGGGGGCAGAAAGCAATCAGCCCCAGCATTTT. It encodes CSATQGAESNQPQHF.

The chain is built from TRBV15 and TRBJ1-5; D is undetermined. This CDR3 comprises 17 residues. Germline CDR1 and CDR2: LNHNV and YYDKDF (reference sequence). V was cut by 0 bases and J by 5 bases, with 17 bases left in between. The CDR3 coding sequence is TGTGCCACCAGCAGAGATTTTAATTTTGGCTACTATCAGCCCCAGCATTTT. Residues: CATSRDFNFGYYQPQHF.

The rearrangement links TRBV10-1 to TRBJ2-7; D is perhaps TRBD2 (6 bases). The CDR3 is 14 amino acids. Trimming removed 0 bases from V and 5 bases from J, with 11 bases in between. Germline V gene sequence: CDR1 WNHNN, CDR2 SYGVQD (reference sequence). The CDR3 sequence is CASSESQGGHEQYF. The CDR3 DNA is TGCGCCAGCAGTGAGTCCCAGGGAGGCCACGAGCAGTACTTC.

This rearrangement joins TRBV5-1 to TRBJ2-7; D gene unclear. The germline V gene has CDR1 SGHRS and CDR2 YFSETQ. The V gene lost 2 bases and the J gene lost 2 bases, with 8 bases spanning the gap. The CDR3 spans 13 residues. The chain's CDR3 is CASSLNGPYEQYF. CDR3 DNA sequence: TGCGCCAGCAGCTTAAACGGCCCCTACGAGCAGTACTTC.